This T cell receptor (beta chain) appears in the sequencing data of a study of PD-1 blockade in classical Hodgkin lymphoma. Profiling relied on immunoSEQ multiplex PCR, and the TCRdb table lists in-frame clones only, not all of them. The table includes more than 140,000 clones, approximately 72% detected once. This CDR3 is 13 amino acids long. Relapse was seen in all patients after autologous stem cell transplantation, and brentuximab vedotin exposure was variable. The source is a human donor with classical Hodgkin lymphoma. The rearrangement joins TRBV21-1 to TRBJ1-1; no DNA check was done on the table's D call, TRBD1. TRBV21-1 is noted as a pseudogene. Sequencing used peripheral blood mononuclear cells (PBMCs), obtained before the second cycle of nivolumab. The CDR3 loop reads CASSKQGNTEAFF. The CDR3 DNA is TGTGCCAGCAGCAAGCAGGGGAACACTGAAGCTTTCTTT.